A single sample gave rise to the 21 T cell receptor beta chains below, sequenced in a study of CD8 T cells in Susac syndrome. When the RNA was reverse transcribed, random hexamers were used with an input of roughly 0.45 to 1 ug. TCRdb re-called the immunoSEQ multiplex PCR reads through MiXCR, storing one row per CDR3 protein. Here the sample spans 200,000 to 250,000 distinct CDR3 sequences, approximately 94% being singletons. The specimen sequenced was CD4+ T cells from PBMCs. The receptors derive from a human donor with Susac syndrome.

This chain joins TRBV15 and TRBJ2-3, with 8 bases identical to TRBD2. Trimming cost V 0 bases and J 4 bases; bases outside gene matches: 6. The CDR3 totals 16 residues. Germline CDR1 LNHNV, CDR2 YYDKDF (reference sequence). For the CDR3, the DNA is TGTGCCACCAGCAGAGATCGGGCGGGGGGCTCAGATACGCAGTATTTT. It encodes CATSRDRAGGSDTQYF.

CDR3 sequence reads: CAWSAHGPARVEAFF. For the CDR3, the DNA is TGTGCCTGGAGTGCACATGGACCGGCGAGGGTTGAAGCTTTCTTT. This chain connects TRBV30 to TRBJ1-1; no firm D call. The V gene lost 1 base and the J gene lost 7 bases, with 19 bases spanning the gap. Germline V gene sequence: CDR1 GTSNPN, CDR2 SVGIG (reference sequence). The CDR3 covers 15 residues.

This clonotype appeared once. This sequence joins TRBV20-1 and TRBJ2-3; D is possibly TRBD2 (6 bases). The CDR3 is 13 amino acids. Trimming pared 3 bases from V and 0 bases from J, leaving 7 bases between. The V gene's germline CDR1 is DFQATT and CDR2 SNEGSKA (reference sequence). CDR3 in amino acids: CSASGGSTDTQYF. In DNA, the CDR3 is TGCAGTGCTAGCGGGGGAAGCACAGATACGCAGTATTTT.

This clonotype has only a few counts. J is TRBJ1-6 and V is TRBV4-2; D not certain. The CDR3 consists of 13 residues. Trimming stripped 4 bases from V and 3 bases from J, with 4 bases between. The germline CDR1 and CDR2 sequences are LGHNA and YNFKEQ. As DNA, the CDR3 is TGTGCCAGCAGCCGCAACTATAATTCACCCCTCCACTTT. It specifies CASSRNYNSPLHF.

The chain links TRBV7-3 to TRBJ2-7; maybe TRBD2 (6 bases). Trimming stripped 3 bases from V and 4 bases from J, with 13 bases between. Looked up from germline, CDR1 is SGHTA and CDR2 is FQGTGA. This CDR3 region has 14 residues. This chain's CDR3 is CASSFPGLGYEQYF. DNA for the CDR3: TGTGCCAGCAGCTTTCCGGGACTGGGTTACGAGCAGTACTTC. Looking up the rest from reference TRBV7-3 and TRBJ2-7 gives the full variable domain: GAGVSQTPSNKVTEKGKYVELRCDPISGHTALYWYRQSLGQGPEFLIYFQGTGAADDSGLPNDRFFAVRPEGSVSTLKIQRTERGDSAVYLCASSFPGLGYEQYFGPGTRLTVT.

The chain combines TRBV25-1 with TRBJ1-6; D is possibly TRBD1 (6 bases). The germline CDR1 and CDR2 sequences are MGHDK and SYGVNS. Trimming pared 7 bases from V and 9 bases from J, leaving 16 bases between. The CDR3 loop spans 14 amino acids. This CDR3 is CASIDRRLGSPLHF. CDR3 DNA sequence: TGTGCCAGCATCGACAGGAGATTAGGTTCACCCCTCCACTTT.

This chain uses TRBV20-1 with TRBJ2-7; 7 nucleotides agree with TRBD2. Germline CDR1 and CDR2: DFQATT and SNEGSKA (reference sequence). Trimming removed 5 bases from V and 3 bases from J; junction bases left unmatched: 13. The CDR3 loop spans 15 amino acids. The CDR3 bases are TGCAGTGCTGAGGCTGCTAGCGGCCGCCGCTACGAGCAGTACTTC. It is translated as CSAEAASGRRYEQYF.

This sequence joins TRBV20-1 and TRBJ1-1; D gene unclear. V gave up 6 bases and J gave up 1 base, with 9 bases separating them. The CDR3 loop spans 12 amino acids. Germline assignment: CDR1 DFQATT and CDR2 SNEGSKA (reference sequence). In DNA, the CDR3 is TGCAGTGCAAACCCGGGGAACACTGAAGCTTTCTTT. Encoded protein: CSANPGNTEAFF.

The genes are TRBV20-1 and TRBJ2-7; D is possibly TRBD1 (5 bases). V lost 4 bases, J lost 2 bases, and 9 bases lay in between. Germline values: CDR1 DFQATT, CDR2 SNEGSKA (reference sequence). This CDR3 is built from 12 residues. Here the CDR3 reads CSAKKGAYEQYF. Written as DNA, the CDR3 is TGCAGTGCTAAAAAAGGGGCCTACGAGCAGTACTTC.

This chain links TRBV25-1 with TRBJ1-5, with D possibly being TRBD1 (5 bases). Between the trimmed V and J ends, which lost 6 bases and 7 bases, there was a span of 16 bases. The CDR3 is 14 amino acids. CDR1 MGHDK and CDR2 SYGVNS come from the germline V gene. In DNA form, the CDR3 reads TGTGCCAGCAGGAGGGGAGGGAGAGGACAGCCCCAGCATTTT. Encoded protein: CASRRGGRGQPQHF.

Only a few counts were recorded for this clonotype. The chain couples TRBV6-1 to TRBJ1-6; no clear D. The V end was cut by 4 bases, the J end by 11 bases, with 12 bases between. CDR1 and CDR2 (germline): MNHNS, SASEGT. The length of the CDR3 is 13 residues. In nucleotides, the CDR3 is TGTGCCAGCAGTGGTCCTGACCAAACACCCCTCCACTTT. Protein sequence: CASSGPDQTPLHF.

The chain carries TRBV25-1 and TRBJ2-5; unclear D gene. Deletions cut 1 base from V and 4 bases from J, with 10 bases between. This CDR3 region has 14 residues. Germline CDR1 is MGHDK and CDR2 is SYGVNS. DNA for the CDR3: TGTGCCAGCAGTGAATCTGGGGATTTAGAGACCCAGTACTTC. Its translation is CASSESGDLETQYF.

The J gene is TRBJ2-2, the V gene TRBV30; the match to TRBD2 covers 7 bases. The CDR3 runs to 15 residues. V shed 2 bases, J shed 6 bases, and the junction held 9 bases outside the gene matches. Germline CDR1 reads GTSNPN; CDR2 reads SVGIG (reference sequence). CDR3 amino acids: CAWSPPGGGSGELFF. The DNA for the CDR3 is TGTGCCTGGAGTCCCCCGGGCGGGGGATCCGGGGAGCTGTTTTTT.

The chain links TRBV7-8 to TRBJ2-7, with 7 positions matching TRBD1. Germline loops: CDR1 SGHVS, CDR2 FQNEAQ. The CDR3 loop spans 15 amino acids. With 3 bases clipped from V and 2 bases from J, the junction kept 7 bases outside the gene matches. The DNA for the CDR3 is TGTGCCAGCAGCTTGGAAACAGGGGCCCCCTACGAGCAGTACTTC. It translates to CASSLETGAPYEQYF. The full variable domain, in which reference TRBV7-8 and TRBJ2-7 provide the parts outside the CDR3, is GAGVSQSPRYKVAKRGQDVALRCDPISGHVSLFWYQQALGQGPEFLTYFQNEAQLDKSGLPSDRFFAERPEGSVSTLKIQRTQQEDSAVYLCASSLETGAPYEQYFGPGTRLTVT.

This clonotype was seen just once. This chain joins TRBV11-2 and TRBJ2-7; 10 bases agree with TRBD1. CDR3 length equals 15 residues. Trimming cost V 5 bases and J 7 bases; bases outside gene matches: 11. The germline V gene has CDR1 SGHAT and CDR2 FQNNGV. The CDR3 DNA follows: TGTGCCAGCAGCCCAATACGACAGGGGGCAAGGGAGCAGTACTTC. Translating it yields CASSPIRQGAREQYF.

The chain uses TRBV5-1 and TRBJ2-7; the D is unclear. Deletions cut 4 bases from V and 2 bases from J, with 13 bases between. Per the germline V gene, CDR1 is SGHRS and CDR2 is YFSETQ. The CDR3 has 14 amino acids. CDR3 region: CASSGRGTAYEQYF. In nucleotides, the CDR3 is TGCGCCAGCAGCGGCCGTGGTACGGCCTACGAGCAGTACTTC.

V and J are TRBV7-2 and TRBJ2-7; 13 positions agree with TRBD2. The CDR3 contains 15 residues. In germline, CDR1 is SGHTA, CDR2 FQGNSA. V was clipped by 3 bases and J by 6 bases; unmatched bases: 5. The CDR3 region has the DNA TGTGCCAGCAGCTTTGTGACTAGCGGGGGGCTCGAGCAGTACTTC. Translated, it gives CASSFVTSGGLEQYF.

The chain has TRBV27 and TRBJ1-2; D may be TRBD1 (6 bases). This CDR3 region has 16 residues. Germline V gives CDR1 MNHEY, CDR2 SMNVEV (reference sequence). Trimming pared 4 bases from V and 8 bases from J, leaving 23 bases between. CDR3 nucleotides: TGTGCCAGCAGTTCCCGGCGGGTAGGGGGTGATCTCGGCTACACCTTC. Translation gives CASSSRRVGGDLGYTF.

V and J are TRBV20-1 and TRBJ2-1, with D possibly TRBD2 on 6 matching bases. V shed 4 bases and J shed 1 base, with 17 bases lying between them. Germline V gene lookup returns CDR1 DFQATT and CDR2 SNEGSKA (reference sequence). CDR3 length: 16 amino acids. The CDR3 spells CSAIRPGLASYNEQFF. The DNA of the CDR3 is TGCAGTGCTATTCGTCCGGGACTTGCTTCCTACAATGAGCAGTTCTTC.

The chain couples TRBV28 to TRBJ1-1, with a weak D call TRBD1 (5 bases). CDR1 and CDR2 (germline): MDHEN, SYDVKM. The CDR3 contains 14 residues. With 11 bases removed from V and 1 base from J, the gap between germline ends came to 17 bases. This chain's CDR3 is CASQGNSKNTEAFF. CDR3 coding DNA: TGTGCCTCCCAGGGTAACAGTAAGAACACTGAAGCTTTCTTT.

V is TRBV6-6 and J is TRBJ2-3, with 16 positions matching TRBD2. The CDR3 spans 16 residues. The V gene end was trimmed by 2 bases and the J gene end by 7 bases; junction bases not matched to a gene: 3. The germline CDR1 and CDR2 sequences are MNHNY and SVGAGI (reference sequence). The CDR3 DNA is TGTGCCAGCAGTTACGGGACTAGCGGGGGGGCATATACGCAGTATTTT. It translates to CASSYGTSGGAYTQYF.